The clone carrying this TCR beta chain was detected a few times. The record originates from a study of T cell repertoires and Cas9 in healthy adults. Only in-frame clones appear in the TCRdb table, and some are missing; sequencing was by immunoSEQ multiplex PCR. The sample records about 15,000 clones, 89% being singletons. Germline V gene data show CDR1 as ENHRY and CDR2 as SYGVKD. There are 14 residues in the CDR3. With 6 bases removed from V and 4 bases from J, the gap between germline ends came to 12 bases. Specimen: Tregs (CD4+, CD25+, CD127-, CD137-, CD154-) from PBMCs; culture status not recorded. The source is a human donor in good health. J is TRBJ1-4 and V is TRBV10-3; the D gene is possibly TRBD1 (6 bases). CDR3 DNA sequence: TGTGCCATCAGGTCGGACAGAGATAATGAAAAACTGTTTTTT. Translated, it gives CAIRSDRDNEKLFF.